The clone carrying this TCR beta chain was detected only a few times. In the original workflow: Counts of nucleated cells, estimated from reference gene primer amplification, were obtained. Using immunoSEQ multiplex PCR, the repertoire was profiled, and TCRdb retains in-frame clones only, with some absent. Clone size and V and J calls were adopted from that table, with D and trimming inferred from the DNA. Of more than 200,000 clones listed, roughly 80% are singletons. This sample stems from a study of blood T cell repertoires in COVID-19. Looking at the study overall: T cells, B-cell-depleted T cells, or PBMCs supplied cDNA or gDNA.

The CDR3 loop spans 14 amino acids. Germline V gene lookup returns CDR1 MNHNY and CDR2 SVGAGI (reference sequence). The V gene lost 5 bases and the J gene lost 3 bases, with 11 bases spanning the gap. One Seattle source followed patients from active infection through their disease course. This chain joins TRBV6-6 and TRBJ1-5; no firm D call. Sequenced sample: peripheral blood. This sequence was found in a woman aged 80 or over with COVID-19, enrolled during active disease. In DNA, the CDR3 is TGTGCCAGCAGTCACCGGGAGGACAATCAGCCCCAGCATTTT. Its translation is CASSHREDNQPQHF.